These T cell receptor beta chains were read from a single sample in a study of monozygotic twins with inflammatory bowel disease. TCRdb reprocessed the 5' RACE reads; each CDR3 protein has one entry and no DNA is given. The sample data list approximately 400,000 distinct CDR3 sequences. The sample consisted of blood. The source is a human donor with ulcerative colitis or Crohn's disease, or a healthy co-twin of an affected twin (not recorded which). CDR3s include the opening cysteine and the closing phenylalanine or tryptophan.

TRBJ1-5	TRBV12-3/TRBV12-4	CASSFGSANQPQHF
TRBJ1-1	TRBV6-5	CASSFSGLNTEAFF
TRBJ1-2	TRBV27	CASSSTGHYGYTF
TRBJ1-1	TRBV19	CASSILGQGASEAFF
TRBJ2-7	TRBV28	CASSWTGSYEQYF
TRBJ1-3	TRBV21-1	CASSTPPDTGNTIYF
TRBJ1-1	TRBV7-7	CASSYLPGSGGDTEAFF
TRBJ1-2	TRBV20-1	CSARDRRVLTENYGYTF
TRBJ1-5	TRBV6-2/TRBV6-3	CASSPWGGQPQHF
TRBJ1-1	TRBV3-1	CASSPGARSTEAFF
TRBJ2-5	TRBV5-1	CASSLNAGRETQYF
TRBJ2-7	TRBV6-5	CASSYSSDSTYEQYF
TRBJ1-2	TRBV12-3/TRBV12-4	CASSYVPGTHGYTF
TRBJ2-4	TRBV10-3	CATAARVGTGDKNIQYF
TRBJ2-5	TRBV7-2	CASSLLGGTSGHLAYF
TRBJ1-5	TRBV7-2	CASSPWTESGGKPQHF
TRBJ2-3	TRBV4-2	CASSLTSGGAEDTQYF
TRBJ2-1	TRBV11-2	CASSLNYFLEYNEQFF
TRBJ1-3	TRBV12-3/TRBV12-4	CASSLTALFGNTIYF
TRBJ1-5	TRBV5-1	CASSLWPDGNQPQHF
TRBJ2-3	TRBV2	CASSEITDDTQYF
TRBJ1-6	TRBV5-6	CASSSENWGSPLHF
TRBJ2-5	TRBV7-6	CASSLMTEETQYF
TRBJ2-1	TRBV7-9	CASSRVDNEQFF
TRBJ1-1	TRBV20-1	CSAKGWTRNTEAFF
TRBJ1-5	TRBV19	CASSTPGAGNQPQHF
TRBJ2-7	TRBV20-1	CSARAGTSGSYEQYF
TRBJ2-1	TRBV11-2	CASSTRDHLNEQFF
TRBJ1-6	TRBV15	CATSSVGYNSPLHF
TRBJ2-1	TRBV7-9	CASSWGGTGEQFF
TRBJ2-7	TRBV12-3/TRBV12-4	CASSFSSGGAQEQYF
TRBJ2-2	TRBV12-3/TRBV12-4	CASSSDFPGELFF
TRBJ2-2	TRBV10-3	CAISESSLTAGELFF
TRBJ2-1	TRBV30	CAWTRGASYDEQFF
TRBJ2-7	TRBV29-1	CSVSAGGGVHSYEQYF
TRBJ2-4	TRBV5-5	CASSSAGTGEVKNIQYF
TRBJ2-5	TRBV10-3	CAISDNFSGESVGETQYF
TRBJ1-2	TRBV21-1	CASSNGGGSFPNVGYTF
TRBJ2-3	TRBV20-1	CSAPERGDTQYF
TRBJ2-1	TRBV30	CAWINRTSGGDEQFF
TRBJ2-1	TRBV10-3	CAISEFPGAYEQFF
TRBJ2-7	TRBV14	CASSRFGTELYEQYF
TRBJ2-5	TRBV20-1	CSARGTSGAQETQYF
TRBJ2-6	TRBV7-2	CASSSPAGGFGANVLTF
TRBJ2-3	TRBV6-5	CASSWGQGTSTDTQYF
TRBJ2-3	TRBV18	CASSPGMAETQYF
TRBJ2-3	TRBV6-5	CASSRDLDTQYF
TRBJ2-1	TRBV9	CASSFRTSGSGSYNEQFF
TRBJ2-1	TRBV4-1	CASSQGPLAGQYNEQFF
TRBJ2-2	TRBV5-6	CASSRGIAGDTGELFF
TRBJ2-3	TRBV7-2	CASTPYGAPTDTQYF
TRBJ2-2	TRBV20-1	CSAPQVVGGELFF
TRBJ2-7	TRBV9	CASSANGAGEQYF
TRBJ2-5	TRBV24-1	CATSDLGQDQETQYF
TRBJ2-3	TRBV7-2	CASSLTAFNTDTQYF
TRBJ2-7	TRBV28	CASSLLRPSSYEQYF
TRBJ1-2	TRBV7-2	CASSLGIYGYTF